Listed here are 9 T cell receptor beta chains from one sample, sequenced in a study of T cells in Graves' hyperthyroidism and ophthalmopathy. Using RNA transcripts as the source, TCR beta CDR3 regions were amplified. HTBI primers drove first-round RT-PCR of the TCR CDR3. In TCRdb, the multiplex PCR reads were re-called with MiXCR into one record per CDR3 protein. The sample contains approximately 210,000 distinct CDR3 sequences, 15% to 20% of which appear only once. The sample consisted of blood. The receptors originated from a man aged 45-60 years with Graves' hyperthyroidism.

This clonotype has a handful of counts. The CDR3 loop reads CAWSVGSGSADTQYF. The CDR3 DNA reads TGTGCCTGGAGTGTAGGTAGCGGGAGTGCAGATACGCAGTATTTT. The J gene is TRBJ2-3, the V gene TRBV30, with 9 bases that match TRBD2. Unmatched junction bases numbered 5, after V lost 0 bases and J lost 4 bases. Germline V gives CDR1 GTSNPN, CDR2 SVGIG (reference sequence). The CDR3 sequence is 15 residues long.

As concerns this clonotype: A much bigger clone sits one base away, suggesting this may be a read error. J is TRBJ2-1 and V is TRBV7-9; no clear D gene. Per germline, CDR1 SEHNR and CDR2 FQNEAQ (reference sequence). CDR3 length: 14 residues. As DNA, the CDR3 is TGTGCCAGCGGCTTAGTATTTCTGCACAATGAGCAGTTCTTC. This translates into CASGLVFLHNEQFF.

The sample holds a few counts of this clonotype. V is TRBV6-1 and J is TRBJ2-2; D not certain. The CDR3 consists of 13 residues. Trimming cost V 2 bases and J 7 bases, with 8 bases left between them. The germline V gene encodes CDR1 MNHNS and CDR2 SASEGT. CDR3 nucleotides: TGTGCCAGCAGTGAATATTGGGGCGGGGAGCTGTTTTTT. It is translated as CASSEYWGGELFF.

The chain joins TRBV30 to TRBJ2-1; no clear D gene. The CDR3 covers 13 residues. Trimming took off 4 bases at V and 5 bases at J, with 12 bases between the two ends. CDR1 and CDR2 from the germline V gene are GTSNPN and SVGIG (reference sequence). In nucleotides, the CDR3 is TGTGCCTGGACAACCTATCCTGACAATGAGCAGTTCTTC. Translated: CAWTTYPDNEQFF.

In this sample, this clonotype turned up many times. V usage is TRBV11-2 and J usage is TRBJ2-2; 8 nucleotides match TRBD2. There are 18 residues in the CDR3. Germline V gene data show CDR1 as SGHAT and CDR2 as FQNNGV. V was pared by 1 base and J by 1 base, with 8 bases of the junction left unmatched. The CDR3 DNA reads TGTGCCAGCAGCTTAGCTGCGACTAGCGCCGAGAACACCGGGGAGCTGTTTTTT. This sequence encodes CASSLAATSAENTGELFF. Filled out from reference TRBV11-2 and TRBJ2-2, the complete variable domain reads EAGVAQSPRYKIIEKRQSVAFWCNPISGHATLYWYQQILGQGPKLLIQFQNNGVVDDSQLPKDRFSAERLKGVDSTLKIQPAKLEDSAVYLCASSLAATSAENTGELFFGEGSRLTVL.

This clonotype was picked up many times. The chain is built from TRBV5-5 and TRBJ1-6; D is undetermined. Trimming removed 2 bases at V and 1 base at J, with 7 bases between. This CDR3 spans 15 amino acids. Germline loops: CDR1 SGHKS, CDR2 YYEKEE (reference sequence). CDR3 in amino acids: CASSFGGSYNSPLHF. CDR3 DNA: TGTGCCAGCAGCTTCGGAGGATCCTATAATTCACCCCTCCACTTT.

This clonotype was seen repeatedly, ten times or more. The V and J genes are TRBV5-1 and TRBJ1-3; 7 positions match TRBD1. J was trimmed by 0 bases and V by 4 bases; bases with no gene match: 10. CDR1 is SGHRS, CDR2 YFSETQ, per germline. This CDR3 has 17 residues. CDR3 amino acids: CASSLLTAGGSGNTIYF. CDR3 coding DNA: TGCGCCAGCAGCCTACTAACCGCAGGGGGCTCTGGAAACACCATATATTTT.

The chain has TRBV20-1 and TRBJ2-3; 13 nucleotides match TRBD2. Germline values: CDR1 DFQATT, CDR2 SNEGSKA (reference sequence). With V trimmed by 2 bases and J by 3 bases, 8 bases remained unmatched. This CDR3 spans 17 amino acids. The DNA of the CDR3 is TGCAGTGCTAGAAGGTTACTAGCGGGAGGGTTGACAGATACGCAGTATTTT. It translates to CSARRLLAGGLTDTQYF.

This clonotype was counted between two and nine times. The chain joins TRBV14 to TRBJ2-3; 11 nucleotides align to TRBD1. The CDR3 contains 17 residues. The germline V gene has CDR1 SGHDN and CDR2 FVKESK. Trimming at V came to 5 bases and at J to 3 bases, leaving 10 bases not matched to a gene. The CDR3 is CASSFRLGQGDTDTQYF. The CDR3 DNA reads TGTGCCAGCAGCTTCCGGCTGGGACAGGGGGATACAGATACGCAGTATTTT.